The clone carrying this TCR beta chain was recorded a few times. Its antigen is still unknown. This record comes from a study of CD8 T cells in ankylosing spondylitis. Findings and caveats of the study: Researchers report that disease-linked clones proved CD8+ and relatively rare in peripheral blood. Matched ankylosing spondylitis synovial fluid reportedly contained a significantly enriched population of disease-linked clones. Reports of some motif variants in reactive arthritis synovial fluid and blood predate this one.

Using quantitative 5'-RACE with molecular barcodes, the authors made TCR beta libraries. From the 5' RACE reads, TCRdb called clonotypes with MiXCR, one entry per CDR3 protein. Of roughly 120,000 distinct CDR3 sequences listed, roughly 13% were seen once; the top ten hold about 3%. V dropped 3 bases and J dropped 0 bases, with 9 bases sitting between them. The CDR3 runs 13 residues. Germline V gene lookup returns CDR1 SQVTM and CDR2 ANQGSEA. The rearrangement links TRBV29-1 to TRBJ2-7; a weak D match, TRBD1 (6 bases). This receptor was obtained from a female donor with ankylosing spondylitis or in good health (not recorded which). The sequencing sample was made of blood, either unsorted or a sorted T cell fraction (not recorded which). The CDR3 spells CSVDTGSSYEQYF. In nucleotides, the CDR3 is TGCAGCGTTGATACAGGGAGCTCCTACGAGCAGTACTTC.